These 17 T cell receptor beta chains were all obtained from the same sample, sequenced in a study of PD-L1 blockade in urothelial cancer. TCRdb's table, derived via immunoSEQ multiplex PCR, lists solely in-frame clones and lacks some. The sample yields approximately 79,000 clones, approximately 80% seen once. Indicated time point: pretreatment peripheral blood. Sequencing was performed on PBMCs, taken around atezolizumab (anti-PD-L1) treatment. These receptors were collected from a man aged 40-55 years with urothelial cancer.

The chain is built from TRBV9 and TRBJ2-7, with D perhaps TRBD2 (7 bases). The germline V and J ends were trimmed by 4 bases and 1 base, with 15 bases remaining between them. The germline V gene has CDR1 SGDLS and CDR2 YYNGEE. The CDR3 totals 15 residues. As DNA, the CDR3 is TGTGCCAGCAGCCCCAAGGGGGGGGGTTCCTACGAGCAGTACTTC. This codes for CASSPKGGGSYEQYF.

The V and J genes are TRBV4-1 and TRBJ1-4, with 9 positions matching TRBD1. Germline assignment: CDR1 MGHRA and CDR2 YSYEKL. V lost 2 bases to trimming and J lost 8 bases; unmatched junction nucleotides: 6. This CDR3 is 15 amino acids long. Here the CDR3 DNA reads TGCGCCAGCAGCCAAACCGGGACAGGGCGCGAAAAACTGTTTTTT. Translated: CASSQTGTGREKLFF.

This clone was seen only a few times. This rearrangement joins TRBV19 to TRBJ1-1, with 7 bases fitting TRBD1. Germline values: CDR1 LNHDA, CDR2 SQIVND (reference sequence). The CDR3 has 15 residues. The ends lost 6 bases at V and 0 bases at J; junction bases unmatched: 7. The CDR3 DNA is TGTGCCAGTAGAGGGAGGACAGGCGTGAACACTGAAGCTTTCTTT. This codes for CASRGRTGVNTEAFF.

The genes are TRBV6-1 and TRBJ2-3; D might be TRBD2 (5 bases). The germline V gene has CDR1 MNHNS and CDR2 SASEGT. The CDR3 spans 13 residues. V dropped 0 bases and J dropped 10 bases, with 11 bases sitting between them. In DNA, the CDR3 is TGTGCCAGCAGTGAAGCTAGGGAGTATCCGCAGTATTTT. It translates to CASSEAREYPQYF.

This clone was seen a single time. V gene TRBV9 combines with J gene TRBJ2-5; the D is unclear. The CDR3 has 14 residues. Germline values: CDR1 SGDLS, CDR2 YYNGEE. Trimming removed 0 bases from V and 0 bases from J, with 6 bases in between. The CDR3 bases are TGTGCCAGCAGCGTAGCAGCGTACCAAGAGACCCAGTACTTC. This codes for CASSVAAYQETQYF.

The V call is TRBV18, the J call TRBJ2-7; TRBD1 matches at 10 bases. This CDR3 is 14 amino acids long. CDR1 is KGHSH and CDR2 is LQKENI in the germline V gene. V gave up 1 base and J gave up 6 bases; unmatched junction bases: 3. CDR3 region: CASSPRTGGFEQYF. The CDR3 DNA follows: TGTGCCAGCTCACCACGGACAGGGGGTTTCGAGCAGTACTTC.

Written as DNA, the CDR3 is TGTGCCAGCAGCCAAAGGAGCACTGAAGCTTTCTTT. Protein product: CASSQRSTEAFF. The chain combines TRBV28 with TRBJ1-1; D gene unclear. The CDR3 is made up of 12 amino acids. V lost 6 bases and J 4 bases, leaving 9 bases between the germline ends. Germline lookup yields CDR1 MDHEN and CDR2 SYDVKM.

The rearrangement links TRBV6-6 to TRBJ2-4, with D tentatively TRBD1 (6 bases). The CDR3 runs to 16 residues. The ends were cut back, 4 bases at V and 3 bases at J, with 16 bases in the middle. Germline CDR1 and CDR2: MNHNY and SVGAGI (reference sequence). The CDR3 bases are TGTGCCAGCAGTTCCGACAGGTCCCAGGGCAAAAACATTCAGTACTTC. This translates into CASSSDRSQGKNIQYF.

The rearrangement uses TRBV14 and TRBJ1-1; 7 positions agree with TRBD1. This CDR3 comprises 14 residues. The germline CDR1 and CDR2 sequences are SGHDN and FVKESK. Trimming at V came to 4 bases and at J to 1 base, leaving 3 bases not matched to a gene. This CDR3 is CASSPWTGNTEAFF. CDR3 nucleotide sequence: TGTGCCAGCAGCCCCTGGACAGGGAACACTGAAGCTTTCTTT. Complete variable domain (other parts from reference TRBV14 and TRBJ1-1): EAGVTQFPSHSVIEKGQTVTLRCDPISGHDNLYWYRRVMGKEIKFLLHFVKESKQDESGMPNNRFLAERTGGTYSTLKVQPAELEDSGVYFCASSPWTGNTEAFFGQGTRLTVV.

This clone was seen a handful of times. The chain employs TRBV7-9 and TRBJ1-5, with a weak D call TRBD1 (6 bases). Germline V CDR1 and CDR2: SEHNR, FQNEAQ (reference sequence). Trimming removed 6 bases at V and 2 bases at J, with 11 bases between. This CDR3 spans 14 amino acids. In nucleotides, the CDR3 is TGTGCCAGCAGGCCGGGGGGCGGCAATCAGCCCCAGCATTTT. This encodes CASRPGGGNQPQHF.

The CDR3 DNA sequence: TGTGCCAGCAGTCCGATTGGGGAGGCGGGCTACACCTTC. Translated, it gives CASSPIGEAGYTF. V gene TRBV28 combines with J gene TRBJ1-2; D unresolved. Germline V gene data show CDR1 as MDHEN and CDR2 as SYDVKM. With 5 bases removed from V and 8 bases from J, the gap between germline ends came to 15 bases. CDR3 length: 13 amino acids.

V is TRBV6-5 and J is TRBJ1-2; tentatively, D is TRBD1 (5 bases). The germline V and J ends were trimmed by 0 bases and 6 bases, with 14 bases remaining between them. The CDR3 is 15 residues long. Germline-derived CDR1 and CDR2 are MNHEY and SVGAGI. In DNA, the CDR3 is TGTGCCAGCAGTTACTCTGGGGCAGATCCTGATGGCTACACCTTC. It encodes CASSYSGADPDGYTF.

The rearrangement uses TRBV4-1 and TRBJ2-7, with TRBD2 identical over 11 bases. CDR1 is MGHRA, CDR2 YSYEKL, per germline. The V and J ends lost 1 base and 11 bases, in that order; junction bases with no gene match: 13. The CDR3 is 16 residues long. The CDR3 sequence is CASSQAAASGRRDEYF. The CDR3 DNA follows: TGCGCCAGCAGCCAAGCGGCGGCTAGCGGGAGGCGAGACGAGTACTTC.

As concerns this clone: The junction departs from the called germline gene at one end, perhaps through a read error. The V call is TRBV7-7, the J call TRBJ2-7, with 10 bases identical to TRBD2. Germline V lookup: CDR1 SSHAT, CDR2 FNYEAQ (reference sequence). This CDR3 has 15 amino acids. CDR3 protein: CASSLASGSSYEQYF. The CDR3 coding sequence is TGTGCTAGCAGCTTAGCTAGCGGGAGTTCCTACGAGCAGTACTTC.

Only a few counts were recorded for this clone. CDR3 DNA sequence: TGCGCCAGCAGCTCAGGGGCCACTGAAGCTTTCTTT. Translating gives CASSSGATEAFF. The chain has TRBV5-1 and TRBJ1-1; TRBD1 is a possible D gene (6 bases). CDR1 and CDR2 (germline): SGHRS, YFSETQ. CDR3 length equals 12 residues. V lost 3 bases and J 4 bases, leaving 7 bases between the germline ends.

The genes are TRBV7-8 and TRBJ2-3; unclear D gene. V gave up 1 base and J gave up 2 bases, with 7 bases separating them. Germline V lookup: CDR1 SGHVS, CDR2 FQNEAQ. This CDR3 contains 14 residues. DNA of the CDR3: TGTGCCAGCAGCTTAGTTAGAGACACAGATACGCAGTATTTT. Amino acids: CASSLVRDTDTQYF.

V usage is TRBV28 and J usage is TRBJ2-3, with 9 bases lining up with TRBD2. Germline loops: CDR1 MDHEN, CDR2 SYDVKM. The V and J ends lost 6 bases and 2 bases, in that order; junction bases with no gene match: 3. The CDR3 length is 14 residues. CDR3 in amino acids: CASRVAGDTDTQYF. For the CDR3, the DNA is TGTGCCAGCAGAGTAGCGGGGGACACAGATACGCAGTATTTT.